This entry lists 5 T cell receptor beta chains sequenced from one sample in a study of cytomegalovirus exposure and HLA in healthy donors. Assay used: immunoSEQ multiplex PCR; TCRdb lists only in-frame clones, some missing. This sample has 55,000 to 70,000 clones; roughly 94% occur once, and the top ten carry about 2.2%. Input material: PBMCs. The receptors originated from a man aged 18 to 29 in good health and CMV-seronegative.

The rearrangement links TRBV11-2 to TRBJ1-5; no reliable D call. CDR1 is SGHAT, CDR2 FQNNGV, per germline. The germline V and J ends were trimmed by 1 base and 0 bases, with 10 bases remaining between them. CDR3 length: 16 amino acids. The CDR3 coding sequence is TGTGCCAGCAGCTTAGGCGGCAGCTATAGCAATCAGCCCCAGCATTTT. Translated, it gives CASSLGGSYSNQPQHF.

The chain carries TRBV4-2 and TRBJ2-1; 8 nucleotides line up with TRBD2. The CDR3 loop spans 12 amino acids. V lost 4 bases, J lost 9 bases, and 2 bases stayed unmatched. Germline values: CDR1 LGHNA, CDR2 YNFKEQ. CDR3 nucleotides: TGTGCCAGCAGCCGGACTAGCATTGAGCAGTTCTTC. Encoded protein: CASSRTSIEQFF.

The V and J genes are TRBV6-5 and TRBJ1-1; D gene ambiguous. CDR1 and CDR2 (germline): MNHEY, SVGAGI. This CDR3 region has 15 residues. The V and J ends lost 2 bases and 0 bases respectively, with 10 bases between them. CDR3 region: CASSYIPNMNTEAFF. CDR3 in DNA: TGTGCCAGCAGTTACATACCCAACATGAACACTGAAGCTTTCTTT.

This chain joins TRBV11-2 and TRBJ2-1, with D possibly TRBD2 on 5 matching bases. The CDR3 is 12 residues long. In germline, CDR1 is SGHAT, CDR2 FQNNGV. V was clipped by 6 bases and J by 15 bases, with 18 bases between them. The CDR3 sequence is CASSLAFPGPFF. As DNA, the CDR3 is TGTGCCAGCAGTCTAGCTTTCCCAGGTCCGTTCTTC.

The chain recombines TRBV29-1 with TRBJ2-7; 8 bases align to TRBD1. Per germline, CDR1 SQVTM and CDR2 ANQGSEA. The trim removed 7 bases at V and 6 bases at J, leaving 5 bases unmatched. This CDR3 spans 11 amino acids. The chain's CDR3 is CSGVTGGEQYF. The DNA of the CDR3 is TGCAGCGGCGTCACAGGGGGCGAGCAGTACTTC.